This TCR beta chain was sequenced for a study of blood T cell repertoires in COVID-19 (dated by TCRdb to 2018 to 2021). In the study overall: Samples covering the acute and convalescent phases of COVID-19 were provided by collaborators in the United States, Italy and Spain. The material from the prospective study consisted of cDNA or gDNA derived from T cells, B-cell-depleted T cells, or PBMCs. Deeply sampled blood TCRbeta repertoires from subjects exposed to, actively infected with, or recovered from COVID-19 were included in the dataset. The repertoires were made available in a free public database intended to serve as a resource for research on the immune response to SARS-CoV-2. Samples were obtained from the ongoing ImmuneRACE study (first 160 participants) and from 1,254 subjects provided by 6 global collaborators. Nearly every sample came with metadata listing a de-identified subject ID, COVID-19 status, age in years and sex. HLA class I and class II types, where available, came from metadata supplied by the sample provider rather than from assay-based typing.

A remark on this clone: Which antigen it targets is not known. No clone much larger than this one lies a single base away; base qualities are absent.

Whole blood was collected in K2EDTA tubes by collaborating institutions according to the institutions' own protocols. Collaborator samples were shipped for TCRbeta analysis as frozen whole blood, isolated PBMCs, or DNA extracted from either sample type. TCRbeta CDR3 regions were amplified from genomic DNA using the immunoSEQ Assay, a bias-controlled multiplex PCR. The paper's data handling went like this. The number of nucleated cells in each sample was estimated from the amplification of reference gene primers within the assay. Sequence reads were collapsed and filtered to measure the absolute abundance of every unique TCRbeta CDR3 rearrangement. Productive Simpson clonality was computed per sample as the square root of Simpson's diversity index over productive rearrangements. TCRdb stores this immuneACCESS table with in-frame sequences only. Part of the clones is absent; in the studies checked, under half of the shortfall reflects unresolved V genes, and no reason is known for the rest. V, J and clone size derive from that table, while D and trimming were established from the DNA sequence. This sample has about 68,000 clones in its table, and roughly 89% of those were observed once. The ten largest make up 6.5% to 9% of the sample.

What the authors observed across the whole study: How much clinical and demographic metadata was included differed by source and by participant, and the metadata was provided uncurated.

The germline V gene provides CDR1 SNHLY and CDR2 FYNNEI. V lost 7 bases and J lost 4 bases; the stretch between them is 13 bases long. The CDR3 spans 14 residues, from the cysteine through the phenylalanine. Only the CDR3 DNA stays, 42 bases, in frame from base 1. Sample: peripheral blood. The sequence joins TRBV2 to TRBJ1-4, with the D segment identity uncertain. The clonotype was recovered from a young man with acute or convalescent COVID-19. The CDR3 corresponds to CASTDMQVNEKLFF. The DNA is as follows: TGTGCCAGCACCGATATGCAGGTTAATGAAAAACTGTTTTTT.